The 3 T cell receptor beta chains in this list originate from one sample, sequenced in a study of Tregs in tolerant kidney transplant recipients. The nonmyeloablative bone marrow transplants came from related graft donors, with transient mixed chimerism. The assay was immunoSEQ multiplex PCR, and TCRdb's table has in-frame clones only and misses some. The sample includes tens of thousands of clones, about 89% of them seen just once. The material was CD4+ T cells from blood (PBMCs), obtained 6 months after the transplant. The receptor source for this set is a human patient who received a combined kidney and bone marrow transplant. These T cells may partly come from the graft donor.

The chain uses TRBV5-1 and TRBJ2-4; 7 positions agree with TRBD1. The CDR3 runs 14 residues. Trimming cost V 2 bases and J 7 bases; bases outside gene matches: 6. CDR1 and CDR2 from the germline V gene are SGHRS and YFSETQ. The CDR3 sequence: CASSFFRGGNIQYF. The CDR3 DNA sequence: TGCGCCAGCAGCTTTTTCAGAGGGGGCAACATTCAGTACTTC.

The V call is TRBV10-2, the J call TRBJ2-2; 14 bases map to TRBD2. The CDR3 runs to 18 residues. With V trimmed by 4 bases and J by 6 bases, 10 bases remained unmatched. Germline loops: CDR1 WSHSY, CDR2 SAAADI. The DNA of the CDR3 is TGCGCCAGCAGTGGGAAACCGGGACTAGCGGGAGTAGCCGGGGAGCTGTTTTTT. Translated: CASSGKPGLAGVAGELFF.

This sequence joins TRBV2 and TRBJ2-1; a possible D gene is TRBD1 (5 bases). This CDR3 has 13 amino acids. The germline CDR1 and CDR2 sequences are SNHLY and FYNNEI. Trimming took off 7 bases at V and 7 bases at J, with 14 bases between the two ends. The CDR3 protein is CASTPLRTNEQFF. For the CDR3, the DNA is TGTGCCAGCACCCCTTTACGGACAAATGAGCAGTTCTTC.